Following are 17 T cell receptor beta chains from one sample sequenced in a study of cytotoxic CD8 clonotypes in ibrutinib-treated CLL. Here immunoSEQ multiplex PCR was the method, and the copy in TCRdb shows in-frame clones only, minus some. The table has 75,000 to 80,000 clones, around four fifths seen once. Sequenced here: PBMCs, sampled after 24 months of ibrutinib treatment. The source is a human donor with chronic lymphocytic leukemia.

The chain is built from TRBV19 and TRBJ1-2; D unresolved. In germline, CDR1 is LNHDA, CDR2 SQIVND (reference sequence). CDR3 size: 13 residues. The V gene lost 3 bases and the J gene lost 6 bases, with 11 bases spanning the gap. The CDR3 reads CASSIEGLHGYTF. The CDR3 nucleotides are TGTGCCAGTAGTATCGAGGGCCTCCATGGCTACACCTTC.

The CDR3, as DNA: TGCAGCGTTGTCCGTCCCGACATTAGCACAGATACGCAGTATTTT. Translating it yields CSVVRPDISTDTQYF. This sequence joins TRBV29-1 and TRBJ2-3; D is unclear. This CDR3 contains 15 residues. Trimming took off 4 bases at V and 0 bases at J, with 14 bases between the two ends. The germline V gene encodes CDR1 SQVTM and CDR2 ANQGSEA.

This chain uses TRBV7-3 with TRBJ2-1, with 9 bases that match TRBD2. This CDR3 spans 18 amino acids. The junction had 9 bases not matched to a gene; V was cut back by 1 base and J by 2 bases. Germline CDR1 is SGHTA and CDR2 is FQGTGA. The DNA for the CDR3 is TGTGCCAGCAGCTTAAATGAGTTTGGGACTAGCACCTACAATGAGCAGTTCTTC. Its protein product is CASSLNEFGTSTYNEQFF.

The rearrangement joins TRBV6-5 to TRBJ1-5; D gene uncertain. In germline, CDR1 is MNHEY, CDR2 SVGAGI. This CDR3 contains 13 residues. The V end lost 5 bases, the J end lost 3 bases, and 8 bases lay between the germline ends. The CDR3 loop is CASSRTVNQPQHF. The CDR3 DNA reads TGTGCCAGCAGTCGGACGGTCAATCAGCCCCAGCATTTT.

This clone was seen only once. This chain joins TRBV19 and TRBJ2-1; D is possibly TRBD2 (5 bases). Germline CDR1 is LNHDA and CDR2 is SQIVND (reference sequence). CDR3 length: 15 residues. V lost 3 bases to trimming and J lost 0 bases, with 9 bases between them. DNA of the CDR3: TGTGCCAGTAGTATCACGGGGAGCTCCTACAATGAGCAGTTCTTC. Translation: CASSITGSSYNEQFF.

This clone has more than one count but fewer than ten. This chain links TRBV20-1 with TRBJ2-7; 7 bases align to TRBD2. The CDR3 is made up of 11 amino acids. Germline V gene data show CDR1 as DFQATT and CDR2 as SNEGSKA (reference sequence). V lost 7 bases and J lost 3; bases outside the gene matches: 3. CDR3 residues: CSGEGSYEQYF. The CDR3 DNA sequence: TGCAGTGGGGAGGGGAGCTACGAGCAGTACTTC.

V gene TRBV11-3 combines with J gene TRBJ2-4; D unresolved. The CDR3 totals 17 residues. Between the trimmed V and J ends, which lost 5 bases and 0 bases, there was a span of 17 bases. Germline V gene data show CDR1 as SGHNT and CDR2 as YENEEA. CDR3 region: CASSNHGQKLAKNIQYF. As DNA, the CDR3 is TGTGCCAGCAGCAACCACGGCCAGAAACTAGCCAAAAACATTCAGTACTTC.

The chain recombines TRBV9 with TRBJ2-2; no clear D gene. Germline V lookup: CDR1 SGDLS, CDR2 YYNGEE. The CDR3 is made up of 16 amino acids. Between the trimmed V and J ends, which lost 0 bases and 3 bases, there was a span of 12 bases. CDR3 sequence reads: CASSVEAFSYTGELFF. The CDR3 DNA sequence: TGTGCCAGCAGCGTAGAGGCGTTTAGTTACACCGGGGAGCTGTTTTTT.

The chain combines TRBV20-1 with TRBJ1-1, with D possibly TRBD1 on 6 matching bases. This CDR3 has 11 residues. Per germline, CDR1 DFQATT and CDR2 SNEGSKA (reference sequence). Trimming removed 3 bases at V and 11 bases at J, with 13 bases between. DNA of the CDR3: TGCAGTGCTAGTGGCCCCCAGGGGGCTTTCTTT. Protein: CSASGPQGAFF.

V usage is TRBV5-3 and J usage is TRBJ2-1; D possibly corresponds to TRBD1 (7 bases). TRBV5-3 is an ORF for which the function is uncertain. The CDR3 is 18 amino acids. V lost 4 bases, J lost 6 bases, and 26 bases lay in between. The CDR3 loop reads CARSRPGGPGCPINEQFF. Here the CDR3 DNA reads TGTGCCAGAAGCCGCCCAGGGGGGCCGGGGTGCCCCATCAATGAGCAGTTCTTC.

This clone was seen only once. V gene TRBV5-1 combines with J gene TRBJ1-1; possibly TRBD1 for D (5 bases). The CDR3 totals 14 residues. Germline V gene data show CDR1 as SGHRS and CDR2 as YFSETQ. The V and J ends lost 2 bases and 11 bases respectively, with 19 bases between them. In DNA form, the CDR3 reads TGCGCCAGCAGCTTTACATTAGGGGAGATGAGGGCTTTCTTT. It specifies CASSFTLGEMRAFF.

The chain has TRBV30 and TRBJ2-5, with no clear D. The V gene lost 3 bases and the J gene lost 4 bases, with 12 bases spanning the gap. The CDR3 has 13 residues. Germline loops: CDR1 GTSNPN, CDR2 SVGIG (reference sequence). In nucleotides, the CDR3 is TGTGCCTGGAGCAAAGGGCCTAGAGAGACCCAGTACTTC. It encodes CAWSKGPRETQYF. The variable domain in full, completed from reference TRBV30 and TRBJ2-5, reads SQTIHQWPATLVQPVGSPLSLECTVEGTSNPNLYWYRQAAGRGLQLLFYSVGIGQISSEVPQNLSASRPQDRQFILSSKKLLLSDSGFYLCAWSKGPRETQYFGPGTRLLVL.

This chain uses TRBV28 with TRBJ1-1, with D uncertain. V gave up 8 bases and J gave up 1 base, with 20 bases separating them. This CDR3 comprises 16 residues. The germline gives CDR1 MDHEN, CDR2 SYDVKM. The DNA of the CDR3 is TGTGCCAGCCATTCGAGTAGGGCAGACTCGAACACTGAAGCTTTCTTT. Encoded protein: CASHSSRADSNTEAFF. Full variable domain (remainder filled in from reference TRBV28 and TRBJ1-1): DVKVTQSSRYLVKRTGEKVFLECVQDMDHENMFWYRQDPGLGLRLIYFSYDVKMKEKGDIPEGYSVSREKKERFSLILESASTNQTSMYLCASHSSRADSNTEAFFGQGTRLTVV.

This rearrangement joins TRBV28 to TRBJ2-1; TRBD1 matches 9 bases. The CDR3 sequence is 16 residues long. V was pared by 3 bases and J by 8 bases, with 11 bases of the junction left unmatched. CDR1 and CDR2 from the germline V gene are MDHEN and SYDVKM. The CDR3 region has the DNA TGTGCCAGCAGTTTGGTTGCGGGACAGGGCATCTATGAGCAGTTCTTC. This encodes CASSLVAGQGIYEQFF.

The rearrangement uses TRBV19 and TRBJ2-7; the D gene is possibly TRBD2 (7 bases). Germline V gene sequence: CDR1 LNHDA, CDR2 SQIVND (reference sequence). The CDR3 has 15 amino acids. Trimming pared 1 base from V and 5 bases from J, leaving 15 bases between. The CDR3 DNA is TGTGCCAGTAGTATAGGTCGGGGGGCAGGGGACGAGCAGTACTTC. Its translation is CASSIGRGAGDEQYF.

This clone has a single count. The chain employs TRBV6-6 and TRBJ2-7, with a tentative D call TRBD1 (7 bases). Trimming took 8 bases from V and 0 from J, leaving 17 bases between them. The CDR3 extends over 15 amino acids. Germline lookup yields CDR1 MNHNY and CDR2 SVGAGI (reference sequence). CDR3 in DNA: TGTGCCAGCTGCTCGCGGGACAGAGCCTCCTACGAGCAGTACTTC. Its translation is CASCSRDRASYEQYF.

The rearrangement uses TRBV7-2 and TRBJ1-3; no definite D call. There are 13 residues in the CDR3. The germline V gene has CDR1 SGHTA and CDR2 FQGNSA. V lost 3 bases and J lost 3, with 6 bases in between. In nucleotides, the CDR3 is TGTGCCAGCAGCTTGGAGGATGGAAACACCATATATTTT. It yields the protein CASSLEDGNTIYF.